Detailed here is one TCR beta chain. Its target is not known. CDR1 and CDR2 (germline): LNHDA, SQIVND (reference sequence). CDR3 size: 14 residues. Trimming took off 4 bases at V and 4 bases at J, with 10 bases between the two ends. Autoimmune disease history or systemic immunosuppression meant exclusion. This sample was taken from a study of OX40 agonist ivuxolimab in advanced cancers. At the level of the study: In this trial design, patients received ivuxolimab intravenously at 0.01 to 10 mg/kg every 2 weeks. Whole-study results and caveats: Mean expanded clone counts were higher in CD8+ than CD4+ T cells.

The protocol was immunoSEQ multiplex PCR, while the TCRdb copy is restricted to in-frame clones and leaves out a portion. The sample shows about 55,000 clones, almost 85% of them seen only once. The rearrangement links TRBV19 to TRBJ1-4; unclear D gene. The source material was CD4+ or CD8+ T cells sorted from blood, sampled in a trial of the OX40 agonist ivuxolimab. This clonotype was obtained from an adult with an advanced solid tumor such as melanoma, head and neck, liver or kidney cancer. CDR3 sequence: CASSKAEFNEKLFF. In DNA form, the CDR3 reads TGTGCCAGTAGTAAGGCTGAGTTTAATGAAAAACTGTTTTTT.